These T cell receptor beta chains were read from a single sample in a study of blood T cell repertoires in COVID-19. Profiled with immunoSEQ multiplex PCR; TCRdb holds only in-frame clones, not every one. This table has over 200,000 clones, 80% to 90% appearing once. Sequenced input: PBMCs or T cells enriched from blood (not recorded which). The receptors stem from a woman in her twenties or thirties who had been exposed to COVID-19. Each CDR3 is given with its conserved first and last residue. A D gene is named only where the DNA matches it firmly. Size tells how often a clone was seen (once, few, many) or the class of an expanded clone, and some rows leave it out.

j_call: TRBJ2-7; v_call: TRBV16; clone_size: -; d_call: -; cdr3_nt: TGTGCCAGCAGCCAATTTCTTTCGGTATTCGGAGACTACGAGCAGTACTTC; cdr3_aa: CASSQFLSVFGDYEQYF
j_call: TRBJ2-3; v_call: TRBV4-1; clone_size: -; d_call: TRBD1; cdr3_nt: TGCGCCAGCAGCCAAGCAGGACAGGGTACAGATACGCAGTATTTT; cdr3_aa: CASSQAGQGTDTQYF
j_call: TRBJ1-2; v_call: TRBV11-2; clone_size: -; d_call: TRBD1; cdr3_nt: TGTGCCAGCAGGCACTCGGGCAGGGGGCTTAACTATGGCTACACCTTC; cdr3_aa: CASRHSGRGLNYGYTF
j_call: TRBJ1-6; v_call: TRBV6-5; clone_size: -; d_call: -; cdr3_nt: TGTGCCAGCAGGCAGTTACTATGGGATTCACCCCTCCACTTT; cdr3_aa: CASRQLLWDSPLHF
j_call: TRBJ1-3; v_call: TRBV6-1; clone_size: -; d_call: -; cdr3_nt: TGTGCCAGCAGTGAAGCGCTATACACCATATATTTT; cdr3_aa: CASSEALYTIYF
j_call: TRBJ2-1; v_call: TRBV11-1; clone_size: -; d_call: -; cdr3_nt: TGTGCCAGCAGCTTAGGGCCATCTTCCTCCTACAATGAGCAGTTCTTC; cdr3_aa: CASSLGPSSSYNEQFF
j_call: TRBJ1-1; v_call: TRBV29-1; clone_size: -; d_call: -; cdr3_nt: TGCAGCGCCTTTAACACTGAAGCTTTCTTT; cdr3_aa: CSAFNTEAFF
j_call: TRBJ2-1; v_call: TRBV5-4; clone_size: -; d_call: -; cdr3_nt: TGTGCCAGCAGCTTGGCATTAAGTGAGAATGAGCAGTTCTTC; cdr3_aa: CASSLALSENEQFF
j_call: TRBJ2-3; v_call: TRBV30; clone_size: -; d_call: TRBD2; cdr3_nt: TGTGCCTGGAGTGTAATATGGGAGGGGATGGGATCCACAGATACGCAGTATTTT; cdr3_aa: CAWSVIWEGMGSTDTQYF
j_call: TRBJ1-2; v_call: TRBV7-9; clone_size: once; d_call: TRBD1; cdr3_nt: TGTGCCAGCAGCTTGGGGACAGGCACATTTAACTATGGCTACACCTTC; cdr3_aa: CASSLGTGTFNYGYTF
j_call: TRBJ2-2; v_call: TRBV7-7; clone_size: -; d_call: TRBD2; cdr3_nt: TGTGCCAGCCAGCCAGCGGGAGGCGGGGAGCTGTTTTTT; cdr3_aa: CASQPAGGGELFF
j_call: TRBJ2-5; v_call: TRBV7-9; clone_size: -; d_call: TRBD2; cdr3_nt: TGTGCCAGCAGCGCGACTAGCCCAAGAGGGGAGACCCAGTACTTC; cdr3_aa: CASSATSPRGETQYF
j_call: TRBJ2-1; v_call: TRBV5-4; clone_size: -; d_call: TRBD2; cdr3_nt: TGTGCCAGCAGCTTCGAACTAGCGGGAGGGGTTAATGAGCAGTTCTTC; cdr3_aa: CASSFELAGGVNEQFF
j_call: TRBJ1-1; v_call: TRBV19; clone_size: -; d_call: -; cdr3_nt: TGTGCCAGTAGTATAAATCGGGGGACTGAAGCTTTCTTT; cdr3_aa: CASSINRGTEAFF
j_call: TRBJ1-3; v_call: TRBV10-1; clone_size: -; d_call: -; cdr3_nt: TGCGCCAGCAGTGAGTCCACAGAAGGAAACACCATATATTTT; cdr3_aa: CASSESTEGNTIYF
j_call: TRBJ2-2; v_call: TRBV12-5; clone_size: -; d_call: -; cdr3_nt: TGTGCTAGTGGTTTGGTACTCCGCAGGCCCACCGGGGAGCTGTTTTTT; cdr3_aa: CASGLVLRRPTGELFF
j_call: TRBJ1-3; v_call: TRBV2; clone_size: -; d_call: -; cdr3_nt: TGTGCCAGCAGTGTGGGACACGGAAACACCATATATTTT; cdr3_aa: CASSVGHGNTIYF
j_call: TRBJ1-5; v_call: TRBV18; clone_size: once; d_call: TRBD1; cdr3_nt: TGTGCCAGAGCTGGGGCACAGGGGGCTAACAATCAGCCCCAGCATTTT; cdr3_aa: CARAGAQGANNQPQHF
j_call: TRBJ1-2; v_call: TRBV11-2; clone_size: -; d_call: TRBD1; cdr3_nt: TGTGCCAGCAGCTTCTTCGACAGGGATGGCTACACCTTC; cdr3_aa: CASSFFDRDGYTF
j_call: TRBJ1-1; v_call: TRBV29-1; clone_size: -; d_call: -; cdr3_nt: TGCAGCGTGGCCGACTGGTGGAACACTGAAGCTTTCTTT; cdr3_aa: CSVADWWNTEAFF
j_call: TRBJ2-7; v_call: TRBV5-1; clone_size: -; d_call: -; cdr3_nt: TGCGCCAGCAGCTTGGCAGGAACGATTGATAAGCAGTACTTC; cdr3_aa: CASSLAGTIDKQYF
j_call: TRBJ2-2; v_call: TRBV9; clone_size: -; d_call: TRBD1; cdr3_nt: TGTGCCAGCAGCGAACCCGGGACAGGACTTTCGAACACCGGGGAGCTGTTTTTT; cdr3_aa: CASSEPGTGLSNTGELFF
j_call: TRBJ1-2; v_call: TRBV6-5; clone_size: -; d_call: TRBD1; cdr3_nt: TGTGCCAGCAGTTCCACAGGGGGCGGCTATGGCTACACCTTC; cdr3_aa: CASSSTGGGYGYTF
j_call: TRBJ1-1; v_call: TRBV29-1; clone_size: -; d_call: -; cdr3_nt: TGCAGCGTTGAAGATCCGCGGAGGGGCACTGAAGCTTTCTTT; cdr3_aa: CSVEDPRRGTEAFF
j_call: TRBJ2-7; v_call: TRBV4-1; clone_size: -; d_call: TRBD1; cdr3_nt: TGCGCCAGCAGCCAAGGAGGAGGCAGGGGGCGTCACGAGCAGTACTTC; cdr3_aa: CASSQGGGRGRHEQYF
j_call: TRBJ2-3; v_call: TRBV6-1; clone_size: -; d_call: TRBD2; cdr3_nt: TGTGCCAGCAGTGAAGTACTCGGGAGGGCAGGCGATACGCAGTATTTT; cdr3_aa: CASSEVLGRAGDTQYF
j_call: TRBJ2-3; v_call: TRBV7-9; clone_size: few; d_call: TRBD2; cdr3_nt: TGTGCCAGCAGCTTGAGGCGGGAGGGCCGAGCAGATACGCAGTATTTT; cdr3_aa: CASSLRREGRADTQYF
j_call: TRBJ1-5; v_call: TRBV4-1; clone_size: -; d_call: TRBD1; cdr3_nt: TGCGCCAGCAGCCCGACAGGGGGCGATTATCAGCCCCAGCATTTT; cdr3_aa: CASSPTGGDYQPQHF